A single sample gave rise to the 13 T cell receptor beta chains below, sequenced in a study of blood T cell repertoires in COVID-19. The table came from immunoSEQ multiplex PCR; TCRdb's copy has only in-frame clones and leaves some out. The sample records about 68,000 clones, 89% being singletons. Material for sequencing was peripheral blood. The origin of the receptors is a man between 45 and 60 years old with active COVID-19.

This sequence joins TRBV6-2 or TRBV6-3 and TRBJ2-3; 14 positions agree with TRBD2. Trimming took 5 bases from V and 6 from J; bases not matched to a gene: 4. Per germline, CDR1 MNHEY and CDR2 SVGEGT. This CDR3 contains 15 residues. The CDR3 here is CASSPGLAGADTQYF. In DNA, the CDR3 is TGTGCCAGCAGTCCGGGACTAGCGGGGGCGGATACGCAGTATTTT.

This clone was seen only a few times. This chain joins TRBV9 and TRBJ2-1; 7 nucleotides match TRBD2. Germline V gene sequence: CDR1 SGDLS, CDR2 YYNGEE. Trimming took 0 bases from V and 3 from J; bases not matched to a gene: 9. The CDR3 is made up of 17 amino acids. CDR3 nucleotides: TGTGCCAGCAGCGTAGCTACCGTGGGCGGGGGCTACAATGAGCAGTTCTTC. Its protein is CASSVATVGGGYNEQFF. Variable domain in full (rest from reference TRBV9 and TRBJ2-1): DSGVTQTPKHLITATGQRVTLRCSPRSGDLSVYWYQQSLDQGLQFLIQYYNGEERAKGNILERFSAQQFPDLHSELNLSSLELGDSALYFCASSVATVGGGYNEQFFGPGTRLTVL.

This chain joins TRBV4-1 and TRBJ1-3, with TRBD1 matching over 8 bases. With 4 bases clipped from V and 3 bases from J, the junction kept 11 bases outside the gene matches. The CDR3 runs 17 residues. CDR1 is MGHRA and CDR2 is YSYEKL in the germline V gene. CDR3 in amino acids: CASSPGQAVSIGNTIYF. In DNA form, the CDR3 reads TGCGCCAGCAGCCCGGGACAGGCGGTTTCCATTGGAAACACCATATATTTT.

The CDR3 DNA reads as TGCGCCAGCAGCCAAGCTTTTGGACAGTCTAAAGAGCAGTACTTC. Translating it yields CASSQAFGQSKEQYF. The chain joins TRBV4-1 to TRBJ2-7; D is perhaps TRBD1 (6 bases). The CDR3 has 15 residues. Germline CDR1 and CDR2: MGHRA and YSYEKL. The V and J ends lost 1 base and 7 bases respectively, with 17 bases between them.

V gene TRBV7-2 combines with J gene TRBJ1-1; 8 nucleotides agree with TRBD1. Germline V gene sequence: CDR1 SGHTA, CDR2 FQGNSA. V gave up 4 bases and J gave up 5 bases; unmatched junction bases: 6. The CDR3 runs to 14 residues. In nucleotides, the CDR3 is TGTGCCAGCAGCTCACAGACAGGGGTTACTGAAGCTTTCTTT. As protein: CASSSQTGVTEAFF.

The V call is TRBV15, the J call TRBJ2-1; perhaps TRBD2 as D (5 bases). Germline V CDR1 and CDR2: LNHNV, YYDKDF (reference sequence). V was clipped by 3 bases and J by 10 bases, with 16 bases between them. This CDR3 contains 14 residues. CDR3 nucleotide sequence: TGTGCCACCAGCAGGGGCCCGGGAATGTGGGAGCAGTTCTTC. It specifies CATSRGPGMWEQFF.

In its sample, this clone was seen a few times. The CDR3 reads CAGGAPSGATGELFF. CDR3 DNA sequence: TGTGCCGGAGGGGCGCCTAGTGGGGCCACCGGGGAGCTGTTTTTT. The rearrangement links TRBV30 to TRBJ2-2; tentative D call: TRBD2 (6 bases). V dropped 8 bases and J dropped 4 bases, with 20 bases sitting between them. Looked up from germline, CDR1 is GTSNPN and CDR2 is SVGIG (reference sequence). The CDR3 is 15 residues long.

The chain links TRBV30 to TRBJ2-1, with D tentatively TRBD2 (7 bases). Trimming cost V 5 bases and J 8 bases, with 16 bases left between them. There are 13 residues in the CDR3. Germline CDR1 reads GTSNPN; CDR2 reads SVGIG (reference sequence). As DNA, the CDR3 is TGTGCCTGGGAGCCGGGGGGCCTAGATGAGCAGTTCTTC. Amino acid sequence: CAWEPGGLDEQFF. The full variable domain, with the rest looked up from reference TRBV30 and TRBJ2-1, is SQTIHQWPATLVQPVGSPLSLECTVEGTSNPNLYWYRQAAGRGLQLLFYSVGIGQISSEVPQNLSASRPQDRQFILSSKKLLLSDSGFYLCAWEPGGLDEQFFGPGTRLTVL.

V and J are TRBV6-5 and TRBJ1-2, with a possible D match to TRBD1 (6 bases). Germline V gives CDR1 MNHEY, CDR2 SVGAGI. V was pared by 6 bases and J by 4 bases, with 12 bases between. There are 13 residues in the CDR3. CDR3 region: CASRGANLYGYTF. Here the CDR3 DNA reads TGTGCCAGCAGGGGGGCGAACCTCTATGGCTACACCTTC.

The chain has TRBV5-1 and TRBJ2-5; TRBD2 agrees at 7 bases. Germline-derived CDR1 and CDR2 are SGHRS and YFSETQ. The CDR3 totals 16 residues. The V gene end was trimmed by 1 base and the J gene end by 4 bases; junction bases not matched to a gene: 10. CDR3 sequence (DNA): TGCGCCAGCAGCTTGAGGCCCAGCGGGGTATCAGAGACCCAGTACTTC. This sequence encodes CASSLRPSGVSETQYF.

The V call is TRBV5-1, the J call TRBJ2-5, with 7 bases matching TRBD2. The CDR3 has 15 residues. Germline CDR1 and CDR2: SGHRS and YFSETQ. Trimming cost V 5 bases and J 4 bases; bases outside gene matches: 11. DNA of the CDR3: TGCGCCAGCAGTTCTTTTGCTTCGGGAGGAGAGACCCAGTACTTC. Its translation: CASSSFASGGETQYF.

V usage is TRBV12-3 or TRBV12-4 and J usage is TRBJ1-3; 8 nucleotides align to TRBD1. The CDR3 is 12 residues long. J lost 15 bases, V lost 5 bases, and 9 bases had no gene match. CDR3 sequence (DNA): TGTGCCAGCAGTATGAGGACAGGGACACCATATTTT. Its protein is CASSMRTGTPYF.

The V and J genes are TRBV7-9 and TRBJ1-1; TRBD1 might be the D (6 bases). Germline CDR1 SEHNR, CDR2 FQNEAQ (reference sequence). V lost 5 bases and J 6 bases, leaving 19 bases between the germline ends. There are 15 residues in the CDR3. In DNA form, the CDR3 reads TGTGCCAGCAGCGGGAGGGACACGGTCCGATCTGAAGCTTTCTTT. Translating gives CASSGRDTVRSEAFF. Drawing the rest from reference TRBV7-9 and TRBJ1-1, the complete variable domain is DTGVSQNPRHKITKRGQNVTFRCDPISEHNRLYWYRQTLGQGPEFLTYFQNEAQLEKSRLLSDRFSAERPKGSFSTLEIQRTEQGDSAMYLCASSGRDTVRSEAFFGQGTRLTVV.